This is a list of T cell receptor beta chains from one sample in a study of blood T cell repertoires in COVID-19. The protocol was immunoSEQ multiplex PCR, while the TCRdb copy is restricted to in-frame clones and leaves out a portion. This sample has around 230,000 clones, with more than 85% found just once. Sequenced: peripheral blood. Receptor source: a man in his forties with acute or convalescent COVID-19. CDR3s include the opening cysteine and the closing phenylalanine or tryptophan. The D gene is left open where the match is weak. A row's size may be missing; if present it is once, few, many or a size class.

>TRBJ2-3|TRBV7-9|13|TRBD2|NA
CASSSGSTDTQYF
TGTGCCAGCAGCAGCGGGAGTACAGATACGCAGTATTTT
>TRBJ1-5|TRBV30|13|NA|NA
CAWSSSGNQPQHF
TGTGCCTGGAGTAGCTCGGGGAATCAGCCCCAGCATTTT
>TRBJ2-3|TRBV6-5|15|NA|NA
CASRKRQRFTDTQYF
TGTGCCAGCAGAAAGAGACAGCGTTTCACAGATACGCAGTATTTT
>TRBJ1-1|TRBV10-3|17|TRBD1|NA
CAISDPDRTGTDTEAFF
TGTGCCATCAGTGACCCCGACCGGACAGGGACCGACACTGAAGCTTTCTTT
>TRBJ1-1|TRBV18|17|TRBD1|NA
CASSRDRAAARNTEAFF
TGTGCCAGCTCACGAGACAGGGCTGCCGCGAGGAACACTGAAGCTTTCTTT
>TRBJ2-2|TRBV19|12|NA|NA
CASNRNTGELFF
TGTGCCAGTAACAGAAACACCGGGGAGCTGTTTTTT
>TRBJ2-7|TRBV2|13|NA|NA
CARQTGPFYEQYF
TGTGCCAGGCAGACAGGCCCCTTCTACGAGCAGTACTTC
>TRBJ2-2|TRBV6-6|15|TRBD1|NA
CASNIPGTGTGELFF
TGTGCCAGCAACATCCCCGGGACAGGGACCGGGGAGCTGTTTTTT
>TRBJ1-3|TRBV29-1|16|TRBD1|NA
CSVVGDRDYSGNTIYF
TGCAGCGTTGTGGGGGACAGGGACTACTCTGGAAACACCATATATTTT
>TRBJ2-1|TRBV7-9|12|NA|NA
CASSLDRWEQFF
TGTGCCAGCAGCTTAGACAGATGGGAGCAGTTCTTC
>TRBJ2-5|TRBV28|15|NA|NA
CASSLWAGPQETQYF
TGTGCCAGCAGTTTATGGGCGGGGCCCCAAGAGACCCAGTACTTC
>TRBJ2-3|TRBV2|16|TRBD2|few
CASGMGAGGSTDTQYF
TGTGCCAGCGGAATGGGGGCGGGAGGAAGTACAGATACGCAGTATTTT
>TRBJ1-1|TRBV5-1|12|NA|NA
CASSSWNTEAFF
TGCGCCAGCAGCTCCTGGAACACTGAAGCTTTCTTT
>TRBJ2-3|TRBV27|18|NA|once
CASSFFISPSSSTDTQYF
TGTGCCAGCAGTTTCTTCATAAGCCCCTCGAGTAGCACAGATACGCAGTATTTT
>TRBJ1-1|TRBV9|18|NA|NA
CASSVALGAGTPNTEAFF
TGTGCCAGCAGCGTAGCGCTGGGGGCCGGGACACCGAACACTGAAGCTTTCTTT
>TRBJ1-2|TRBV9|17|NA|NA
CASSVGGRRVDNYGYTF
TGTGCCAGCAGCGTAGGTGGTAGGAGGGTTGATAACTATGGCTACACCTTC
>TRBJ1-2|TRBV6-4|15|TRBD1|NA
CASRPQGAVEDGYTF
TGTGCCAGCAGGCCACAGGGGGCGGTGGAAGATGGCTACACCTTC
>TRBJ2-7|TRBV23-1|14|NA|NA
CASSQKDRSYEQYF
TGCGCCAGCAGTCAGAAGGACAGATCCTACGAGCAGTACTTC
>TRBJ1-2|TRBV5-4|12|NA|NA
CASSTGSFGYTF
TGTGCCAGCAGCACAGGGTCCTTTGGCTACACCTTC
>TRBJ2-7|TRBV27|14|NA|NA
CARRDLSGPVEQYF
TGTGCCAGGCGAGATCTCAGCGGCCCGGTCGAGCAGTACTTC
>TRBJ1-3|TRBV19|14|NA|NA
CASGESSSGNTIYF
TGTGCCAGTGGAGAGTCGAGCTCTGGAAACACCATATATTTT
>TRBJ1-2|TRBV4-1|15|TRBD1|NA
CASSQGDRVDYGYTF
TGCGCCAGCAGCCAAGGAGACAGGGTGGACTATGGCTACACCTTC
>TRBJ2-3|TRBV11-2|17|TRBD2|NA
CASSFPTSGRRGDTQYF
TGTGCCAGCAGCTTCCCGACTAGCGGGAGGCGGGGAGATACGCAGTATTTT